The 18 T cell receptor beta chains given below trace back to one sample, sequenced in a study of blood T cells in healthy people across ages. Using a J-beta primer mix together with a sample-barcoded 5' primer, a second PCR was run for about 7 to 12 cycles. TCRdb itself ran the 5' RACE reads through MiXCR, one entry per CDR3 protein. The table includes 1.5 million to 2 million distinct CDR3 sequences, 39% detected once. Material for sequencing was blood. All receptors come from a human donor in good health.

This clonotype was seen just once. The chain is built from TRBV27 and TRBJ2-6; possible D gene TRBD1, 6 bases. The germline V and J ends were trimmed by 2 bases and 0 bases, with 14 bases remaining between them. CDR1 is MNHEY, CDR2 SMNVEV, per germline (reference sequence). The CDR3 sequence is 18 residues long. The CDR3 loop reads CASSLRRGHFSGANVLTF. The CDR3 region has the DNA TGTGCCAGCAGTTTACGAAGGGGACACTTCTCTGGGGCCAACGTCCTGACTTTC.

The V call is TRBV27, the J call TRBJ1-5; D is uncertain. The CDR3 has 17 residues. The V and J ends lost 6 bases and 0 bases respectively, with 18 bases between them. Germline values: CDR1 MNHEY, CDR2 SMNVEV (reference sequence). The CDR3 region is CASRPFPTEFSNQPQHF. The CDR3 DNA reads as TGTGCCAGCAGGCCTTTTCCTACAGAGTTTAGCAATCAGCCCCAGCATTTT.

The chain carries TRBV5-1 and TRBJ1-1; the D is unclear. CDR1 and CDR2 from the germline V gene are SGHRS and YFSETQ. The CDR3 loop spans 15 amino acids. Trimming removed 4 bases from V and 4 bases from J, with 17 bases in between. The CDR3 nucleotides are TGCGCCAGCAGCGGCCCAGCGAGCGCGGGCACTGAAGCTTTCTTT. Translating gives CASSGPASAGTEAFF.

This clonotype occurred a few times. The CDR3 sequence is CASSQDLGQGGYEQYF. The CDR3 coding sequence is TGCGCCAGCAGCCAAGACTTGGGACAGGGAGGCTACGAGCAGTACTTC. The genes are TRBV4-3 and TRBJ2-7; 9 nucleotides match TRBD1. Trimming cost V 0 bases and J 3 bases; bases outside gene matches: 6. This CDR3 spans 16 amino acids. Germline V lookup: CDR1 LGHNA, CDR2 YSLEER.

This chain connects TRBV4-3 to TRBJ1-6; D might be TRBD1 (5 bases). Between the trimmed V and J ends, which lost 3 bases and 6 bases, there was a span of 15 bases. CDR1 LGHNA and CDR2 YSLEER come from the germline V gene. CDR3 length equals 16 residues. CDR3 coding DNA: TGCGCCAGCAGCCATGAACTACCGGGACTTAATTCACCCCTCCACTTT. Translated: CASSHELPGLNSPLHF.

In this sample, this clonotype turned up a few times. CDR3 bases: TGTGCCAGCAGTCCCTGGGGCGCGGGGGACCAAGAGACCCAGTACTTC. This translates into CASSPWGAGDQETQYF. The V and J genes are TRBV28 and TRBJ2-5, with 7 nucleotides matching TRBD2. The CDR3 is 16 amino acids. The V gene end was trimmed by 5 bases and the J gene end by 0 bases; junction bases not matched to a gene: 9. The germline CDR1 and CDR2 sequences are MDHEN and SYDVKM.

The chain has TRBV7-2 and TRBJ1-4; 8 nucleotides line up with TRBD1. V was pared by 5 bases and J by 8 bases, with 7 bases of the junction left unmatched. The CDR3 extends over 14 amino acids. Germline CDR1 is SGHTA and CDR2 is FQGNSA. The CDR3 DNA reads as TGTGCCAGCAGCCATAATGGACAGGGAGAAAAACTGTTTTTT. Translation: CASSHNGQGEKLFF.

V usage is TRBV20-1 and J usage is TRBJ2-7, with D possibly TRBD1 on 6 matching bases. Germline loops: CDR1 DFQATT, CDR2 SNEGSKA (reference sequence). Trimming cost V 6 bases and J 2 bases, with 17 bases left between them. CDR3 length: 14 residues. The CDR3 DNA is TGCAGTGCCGGTATCGGGACAAGAACCTACGAGCAGTACTTC. This translates into CSAGIGTRTYEQYF.

This clonotype was observed a handful of times. CDR3 bases: TGCGCCAGCAGCCAGATACCGGACAGGGGGCTAGATGAGCAGTTCTTC. Its protein is CASSQIPDRGLDEQFF. The gene calls are TRBV4-3 and TRBJ2-1; 11 nucleotides align to TRBD1. The CDR3 loop spans 16 amino acids. CDR1 and CDR2 from the germline V gene are LGHNA and YSLEER. Trimming cost V 3 bases and J 8 bases; bases outside gene matches: 9.

This clonotype was recorded once. The chain couples TRBV6-2 or TRBV6-3 to TRBJ1-5, with D unresolved. There are 14 residues in the CDR3. Trimming took off 2 bases at V and 4 bases at J, with 9 bases between the two ends. The germline V gene has CDR1 MNHEY and CDR2 SVGEGT. CDR3 residues: CASSYRDWNQPQHF. CDR3 in DNA: TGTGCCAGCAGTTACAGGGATTGGAATCAGCCCCAGCATTTT.

The rearrangement links TRBV4-1 to TRBJ1-1, with no clear D. CDR3 length equals 14 residues. Trimming pared 2 bases from V and 1 base from J, leaving 8 bases between. Per the germline V gene, CDR1 is MGHRA and CDR2 is YSYEKL. The CDR3 loop reads CASSQYGRNTEAFF. The CDR3, as DNA: TGCGCCAGCAGCCAATACGGCAGGAACACTGAAGCTTTCTTT.

The rearrangement links TRBV28 to TRBJ1-2; maybe TRBD1 (5 bases). Deletions cut 8 bases from V and 8 bases from J, with 12 bases between. The CDR3 extends over 11 amino acids. Germline CDR1 and CDR2: MDHEN and SYDVKM. The CDR3 sequence: CASGTDMGYTF. DNA for the CDR3: TGTGCCAGCGGGACTGACATGGGCTACACCTTC.

This chain links TRBV7-8 with TRBJ1-1; 11 bases are a match to TRBD1. This CDR3 region has 17 residues. J gave up 4 bases and V 1 base, and 8 bases lay outside the gene matches. Per germline, CDR1 SGHVS and CDR2 FQNEAQ. The CDR3 sequence is CASSLGWDRGIGTEAFF. The CDR3 DNA is TGTGCCAGCAGCTTAGGCTGGGACAGGGGGATTGGCACTGAAGCTTTCTTT.

This chain connects TRBV7-6 to TRBJ2-4, with D hard to call. The CDR3 loop spans 15 amino acids. V lost 8 bases to trimming and J lost 0 bases, with 14 bases between them. Per the germline V gene, CDR1 is SGHVS and CDR2 is FNYEAQ. The CDR3 bases are TGTGCCAGCGGCTCCCAGTATAGAGCCAAAAACATTCAGTACTTC. Translation gives CASGSQYRAKNIQYF.

The chain recombines TRBV11-2 with TRBJ1-2; no firm D call. The V and J ends lost 1 base and 8 bases respectively, with 8 bases between them. In germline, CDR1 is SGHAT, CDR2 FQNNGV. This CDR3 spans 12 amino acids. The CDR3 DNA follows: TGTGCCAGCAGCTTAGTTGCCCGGGGCTACACCTTC. Translation gives CASSLVARGYTF.

The chain couples TRBV18 to TRBJ1-2, with unresolved D. Germline CDR1 KGHSH, CDR2 LQKENI. This CDR3 is built from 17 residues. V was clipped by 3 bases and J by 3 bases, with 20 bases between them. DNA for the CDR3: TGTGCCAGCTCACCGGTACCGGGAGCCCGACGGGACTATGGCTACACCTTC. Translated, it gives CASSPVPGARRDYGYTF.

The V and J genes are TRBV12-3 or TRBV12-4 and TRBJ2-3, with D tentatively TRBD1 (5 bases). The germline V and J ends were trimmed by 5 bases and 0 bases, with 12 bases remaining between them. CDR3 length: 15 residues. CDR3 loop: CASSDARASTDTQYF. For the CDR3, the DNA is TGTGCCAGCAGTGACGCCAGGGCTAGCACAGATACGCAGTATTTT.

This rearrangement joins TRBV12-3 or TRBV12-4 to TRBJ2-3; D is perhaps TRBD1 (6 bases). The V end lost 5 bases, the J end lost 14 bases, and 23 bases lay between the germline ends. This CDR3 is 14 amino acids long. This CDR3 reads CASSPQGWDEKLYF. The CDR3, as DNA: TGTGCCAGCAGTCCTCAGGGGTGGGATGAAAAACTGTATTTT.